This T cell receptor (beta chain) stems from a study of radiotherapy plus CTLA-4 blockade in lung cancer. About the research overall: Patients showed objective responses in about 20% of cases, and disease control was achieved by approximately 30%.

Each patient with chemo-refractory metastatic non-small-cell lung cancer was treated with focal radiation plus CTLA-4 blockade using ipilimumab. TCRdb's copy holds only in-frame clones and misses some; the assay was immunoSEQ multiplex PCR. The sample shows 42,000 or so clones, 75% to 85% of them seen only once. This CDR3 comprises 18 residues. Trimming removed 2 bases from V and 5 bases from J, with 25 bases in between. CDR1 is SGHDN and CDR2 is FVKESK in the germline V gene. About this clone itself: Its cognate antigen is unknown.

Whole-study results and caveats: Expansion in blood of tumor-derived TCR clones was seen after radiotherapy plus ipilimumab.

Specimen: peripheral blood, collected from a patient treated with radiotherapy plus ipilimumab. This chain joins TRBV14 and TRBJ2-7, with D perhaps TRBD1 (6 bases). This TCR derives from a human donor with non-small cell lung cancer that progressed on radiotherapy plus ipilimumab. This CDR3 reads CASSQQPADRPVEDEQYF. DNA for the CDR3: TGTGCCAGCAGCCAACAGCCCGCAGACAGGCCGGTTGAGGACGAGCAGTACTTC.